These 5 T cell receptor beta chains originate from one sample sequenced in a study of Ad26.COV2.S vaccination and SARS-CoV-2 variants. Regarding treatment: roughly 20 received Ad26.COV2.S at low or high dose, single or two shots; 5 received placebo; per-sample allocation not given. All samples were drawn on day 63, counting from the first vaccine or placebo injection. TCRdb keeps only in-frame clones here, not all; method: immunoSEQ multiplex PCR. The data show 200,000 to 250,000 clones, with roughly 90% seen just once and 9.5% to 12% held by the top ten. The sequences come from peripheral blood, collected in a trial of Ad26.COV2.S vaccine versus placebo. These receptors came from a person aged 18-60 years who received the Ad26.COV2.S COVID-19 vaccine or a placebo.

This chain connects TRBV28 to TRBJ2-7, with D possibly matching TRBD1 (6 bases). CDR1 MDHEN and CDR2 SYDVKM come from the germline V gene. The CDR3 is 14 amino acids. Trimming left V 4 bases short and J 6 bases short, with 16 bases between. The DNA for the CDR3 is TGTGCCAGCAGTTCACACTCAACAGGGACCGAGCAGTACTTC. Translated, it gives CASSSHSTGTEQYF.

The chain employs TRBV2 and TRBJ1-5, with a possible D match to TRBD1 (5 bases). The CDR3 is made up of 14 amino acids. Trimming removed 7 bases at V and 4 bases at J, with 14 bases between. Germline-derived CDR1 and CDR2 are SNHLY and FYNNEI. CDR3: CASNGGSQNQPQHF. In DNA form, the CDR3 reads TGTGCCAGCAATGGGGGATCCCAAAATCAGCCCCAGCATTTT.

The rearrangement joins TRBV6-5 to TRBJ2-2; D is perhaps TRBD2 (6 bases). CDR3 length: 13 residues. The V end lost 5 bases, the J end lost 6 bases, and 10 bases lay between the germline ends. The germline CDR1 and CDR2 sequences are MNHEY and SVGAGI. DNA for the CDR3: TGTGCCAGCAGTCTGCGGGAACCCGGGGAGCTGTTTTTT. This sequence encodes CASSLREPGELFF.

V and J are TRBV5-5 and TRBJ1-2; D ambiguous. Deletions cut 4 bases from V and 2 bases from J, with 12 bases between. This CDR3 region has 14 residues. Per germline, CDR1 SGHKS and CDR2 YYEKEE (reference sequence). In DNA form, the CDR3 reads TGTGCCAGCAGCCTAGCCCCACAGAACTATGGCTACACCTTC. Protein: CASSLAPQNYGYTF.

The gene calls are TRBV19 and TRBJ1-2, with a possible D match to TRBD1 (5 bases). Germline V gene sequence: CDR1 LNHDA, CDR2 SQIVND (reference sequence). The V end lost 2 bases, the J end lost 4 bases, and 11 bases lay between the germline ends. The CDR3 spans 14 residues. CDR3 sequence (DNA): TGTGCCAGTAGTATAAGGGGAATGGGCTATGGCTACACCTTC. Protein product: CASSIRGMGYGYTF.